This T cell receptor (beta chain) is from a study of blood T cell repertoires in COVID-19. Across the study: The United States, Italy and Spain provided the acute and convalescent COVID-19 samples.

In the study's own analysis: Estimated nucleated cell counts came from reference gene primer amplification. The method was immunoSEQ multiplex PCR; TCRdb's version includes in-frame clones alone and lacks a portion of them. From that table come the V and J calls and clone size; the DNA was used to work out D and trimming. Found here are roughly 200,000 clones, about four fifths of them singletons; the top ten hold just over 8.5%. CDR1 SQVTM and CDR2 ANQGSEA come from the germline V gene. There are 13 residues in the CDR3. The TCR originated in a man aged 40-49 years with active or convalescent COVID-19. The sequenced sample consisted of peripheral blood. The chain is built from TRBV29-1 and TRBJ2-5, with D possibly TRBD2 on 7 matching bases. The CDR3 nucleotides are TGCTCCTTGGGGGCTAGCGGCCAAGAGACCCAGTACTTC. Translation: CSLGASGQETQYF.